Listed below are T cell receptor beta chains from one sample, sequenced in a study of regulatory T cells in long-lasting Graves disease. One entry per CDR3 protein results from TCRdb running MiXCR on the multiplex PCR reads. The sample has 500,000 or so distinct CDR3 sequences, roughly 16% seen once. The same sample was also studied in work on T cells in Graves' hyperthyroidism and ophthalmopathy.

Source: peripheral blood mononuclear cells (PBMCs), taken at new diagnosis, from a patient treated with antithyroid drugs. The receptors derive from a woman aged 40-65 years with Graves disease. Both conserved end residues are part of each CDR3. A D gene is named only where the DNA matches it firmly. Expanded clones are given a class, and other clones once, few, many or no size at all.

j_gene: TRBJ1-1; v_gene: TRBV10-3; d_gene: -; abundance: many; CDR3aa: CAVTRGLDTEAFF; CDR3nt: TGTGCCGTTACCAGAGGGTTGGACACTGAAGCTTTCTTT
j_gene: TRBJ2-5; v_gene: TRBV30; d_gene: -; abundance: many; CDR3aa: CAWSSLGGKETQYF; CDR3nt: TGTGCCTGGAGTTCACTAGGGGGGAAAGAGACCCAGTACTTC
j_gene: TRBJ1-2; v_gene: TRBV11-2; d_gene: -; abundance: few; CDR3aa: CATREPTQGEVYGYTF; CDR3nt: TGTGCCACCAGGGAACCGACACAGGGCGAGGTCTATGGCTACACCTTC
j_gene: TRBJ2-5; v_gene: TRBV12-3/TRBV12-4; d_gene: TRBD1; abundance: few; CDR3aa: CASSFRTGKETQYF; CDR3nt: TGTGCCAGCAGTTTCCGGACAGGGAAAGAGACCCAGTACTTC
j_gene: TRBJ1-1; v_gene: TRBV5-1; d_gene: -; abundance: many; CDR3aa: CASSSDLPNTEAFF; CDR3nt: TGCGCCAGCAGCTCGGACTTACCGAACACTGAAGCTTTCTTT
j_gene: TRBJ2-7; v_gene: TRBV2; d_gene: -; abundance: many; CDR3aa: CASSDGPHYEQYF; CDR3nt: TGTGCCAGCAGTGACGGACCGCATTACGAGCAGTACTTC
j_gene: TRBJ2-1; v_gene: TRBV6-2/TRBV6-3; d_gene: TRBD1; abundance: -; CDR3aa: CASSYSKGGRYNEQFF; CDR3nt: TGTGCCAGCAGTTACTCGAAAGGGGGCCGGTACAATGAGCAGTTCTTC
j_gene: TRBJ1-4; v_gene: TRBV11-2; d_gene: TRBD1; abundance: few; CDR3aa: CASSLVPGQVPDEKLFF; CDR3nt: TGTGCCAGCAGCTTAGTCCCGGGACAGGTTCCGGATGAAAAACTGTTTTTT
j_gene: TRBJ2-1; v_gene: TRBV20-1; d_gene: TRBD2; abundance: few; CDR3aa: CSAWSSGGALEQFF; CDR3nt: TGCAGTGCGTGGTCGAGCGGGGGGGCCCTTGAGCAGTTCTTC
j_gene: TRBJ2-6; v_gene: TRBV5-1; d_gene: -; abundance: -; CDR3aa: CASSLPKDSGANVLTF; CDR3nt: TGCGCCAGCAGCTTGCCCAAGGACTCTGGGGCCAACGTCCTGACTTTC
j_gene: TRBJ2-7; v_gene: TRBV6-1; d_gene: -; abundance: -; CDR3aa: CASAETPGSYEQYF; CDR3nt: TGTGCCAGCGCCGAGACCCCGGGCTCCTACGAGCAGTACTTC
j_gene: TRBJ2-7; v_gene: TRBV12-3/TRBV12-4; d_gene: TRBD1; abundance: -; CDR3aa: CASSRGQVWEQYF; CDR3nt: TGTGCCAGCAGCCGCGGACAGGTTTGGGAGCAGTACTTC
j_gene: TRBJ2-1; v_gene: TRBV6-2/TRBV6-3; d_gene: TRBD2; abundance: few; CDR3aa: CASRIAGGRNEQFF; CDR3nt: TGTGCCAGCAGAATAGCGGGGGGGCGCAATGAGCAGTTCTTC